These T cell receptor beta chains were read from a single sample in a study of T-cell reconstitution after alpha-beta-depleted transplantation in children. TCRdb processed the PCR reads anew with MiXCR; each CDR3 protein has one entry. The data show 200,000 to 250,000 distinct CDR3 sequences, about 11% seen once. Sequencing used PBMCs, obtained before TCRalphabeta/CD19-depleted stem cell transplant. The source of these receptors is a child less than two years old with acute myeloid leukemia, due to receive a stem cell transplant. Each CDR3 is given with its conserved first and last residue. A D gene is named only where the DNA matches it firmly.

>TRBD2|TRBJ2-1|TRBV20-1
CSASVSLAGGNNEQFF
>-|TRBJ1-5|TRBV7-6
CASSRSAGQPQHF
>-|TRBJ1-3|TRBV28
CASSSPGGRINTIYF
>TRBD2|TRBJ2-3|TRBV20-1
CSATRLAGGTDTQYF
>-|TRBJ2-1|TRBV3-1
CASSQGGRRNEQFF
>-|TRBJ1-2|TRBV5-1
CASSLEVEGLYGYTF
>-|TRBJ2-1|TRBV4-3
CASSHPIGHEQFF
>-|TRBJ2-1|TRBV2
CASSGMGGYNEQFF
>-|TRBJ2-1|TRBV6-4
CASSDSLASYNEQFF
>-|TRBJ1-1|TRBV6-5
CASSYLQTVMNTEAFF
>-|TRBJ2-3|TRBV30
CAWSVGRDTQYF
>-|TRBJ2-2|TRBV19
CASSIAGITGELFF